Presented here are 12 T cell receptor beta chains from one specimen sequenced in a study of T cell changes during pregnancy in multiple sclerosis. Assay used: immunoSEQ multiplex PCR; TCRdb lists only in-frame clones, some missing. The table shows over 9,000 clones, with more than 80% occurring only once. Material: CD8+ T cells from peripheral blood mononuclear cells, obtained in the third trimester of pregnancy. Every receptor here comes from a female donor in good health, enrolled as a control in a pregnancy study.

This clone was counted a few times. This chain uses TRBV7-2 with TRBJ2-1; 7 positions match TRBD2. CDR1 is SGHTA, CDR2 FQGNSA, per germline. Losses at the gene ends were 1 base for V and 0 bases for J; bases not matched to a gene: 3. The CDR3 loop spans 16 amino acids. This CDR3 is CASSLVGGGSYNEQFF. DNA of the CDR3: TGTGCCAGCAGCTTAGTGGGGGGGGGCTCCTACAATGAGCAGTTCTTC.

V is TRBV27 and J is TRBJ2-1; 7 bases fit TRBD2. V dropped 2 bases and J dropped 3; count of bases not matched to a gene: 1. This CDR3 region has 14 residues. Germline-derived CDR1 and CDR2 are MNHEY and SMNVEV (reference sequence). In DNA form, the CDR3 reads TGTGCCAGCAGTTTAGCGGGAGTCTACAATGAGCAGTTCTTC. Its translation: CASSLAGVYNEQFF.

CDR3 protein: CASRQATNEKLFF. The CDR3, as DNA: TGTGCCAGTCGACAGGCCACTAATGAAAAACTGTTTTTT. The chain is built from TRBV7-9 and TRBJ1-4; possible D gene TRBD1, 6 bases. Trimming removed 9 bases at V and 2 bases at J, with 10 bases between. The CDR3 covers 13 residues. CDR1 SEHNR and CDR2 FQNEAQ come from the germline V gene (reference sequence).

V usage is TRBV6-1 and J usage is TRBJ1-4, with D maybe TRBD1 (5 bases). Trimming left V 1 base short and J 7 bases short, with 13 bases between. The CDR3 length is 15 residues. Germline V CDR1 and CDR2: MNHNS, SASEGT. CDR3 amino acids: CASSEGPGQVEKLFF. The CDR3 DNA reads TGTGCCAGCAGTGAAGGGCCTGGACAAGTTGAAAAACTGTTTTTT.

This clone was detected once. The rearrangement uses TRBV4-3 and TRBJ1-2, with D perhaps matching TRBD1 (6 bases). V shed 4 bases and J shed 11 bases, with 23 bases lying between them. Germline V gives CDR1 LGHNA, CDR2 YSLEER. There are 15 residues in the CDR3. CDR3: CASSPKHREGHFYTF. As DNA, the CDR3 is TGCGCCAGCAGCCCAAAACACAGGGAAGGGCATTTTTACACCTTC.

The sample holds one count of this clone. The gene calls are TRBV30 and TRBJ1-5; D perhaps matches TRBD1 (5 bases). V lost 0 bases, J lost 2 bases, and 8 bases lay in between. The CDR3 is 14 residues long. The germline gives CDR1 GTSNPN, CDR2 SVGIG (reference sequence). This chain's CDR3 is CAWSVGRGNQPQHF. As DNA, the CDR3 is TGTGCCTGGAGTGTCGGCAGGGGCAATCAGCCCCAGCATTTT.

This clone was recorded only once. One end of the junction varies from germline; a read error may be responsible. The chain's CDR3 is CASSSRGPSKNF. DNA of the CDR3: TGTGCCAGCAGCTCCAGAGGTCCTAGCAAAAACTTC. The chain joins TRBV7-9 to TRBJ2-7; D is possibly TRBD2 (5 bases). The germline V gene encodes CDR1 SEHNR and CDR2 FQNEAQ (reference sequence). The CDR3 has 12 amino acids.

CDR3 DNA sequence: TGTGCCAGCAGTTTTGAATCGAGATATGGCTACACCTTC. Translated: CASSFESRYGYTF. This chain connects TRBV28 to TRBJ1-2; the D is unclear. The germline gives CDR1 MDHEN, CDR2 SYDVKM. Trimming left V 3 bases short and J 5 bases short, with 10 bases between. This CDR3 contains 13 residues.

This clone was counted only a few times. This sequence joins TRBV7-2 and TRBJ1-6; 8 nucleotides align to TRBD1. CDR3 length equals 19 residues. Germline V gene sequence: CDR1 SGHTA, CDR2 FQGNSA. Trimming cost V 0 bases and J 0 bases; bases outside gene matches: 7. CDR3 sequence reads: CASSLAEARGLSYNSPLHF. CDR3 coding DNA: TGTGCCAGCAGCTTAGCAGAGGCCAGGGGGCTCTCCTATAATTCACCCCTCCACTTT.

Here the CDR3 DNA reads TGTGCCAGCAGTTACTCGGACAGCAGCTCCTACGAGCAGTACTTC. This sequence encodes CASSYSDSSSYEQYF. J is TRBJ2-7 and V is TRBV6-5; tentatively, D is TRBD1 (6 bases). CDR1 is MNHEY, CDR2 SVGAGI, per germline. CDR3 length: 15 residues. Trimming cost V 0 bases and J 0 bases, with 9 bases left between them.

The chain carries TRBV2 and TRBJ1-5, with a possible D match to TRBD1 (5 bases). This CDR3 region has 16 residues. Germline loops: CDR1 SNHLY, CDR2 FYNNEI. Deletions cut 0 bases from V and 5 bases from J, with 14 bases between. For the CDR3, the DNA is TGTGCCAGCAGTGAAGCGCTTCCGGGCAGGGATCAGCCCCAGCATTTT. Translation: CASSEALPGRDQPQHF. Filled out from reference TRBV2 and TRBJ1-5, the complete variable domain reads EPEVTQTPSHQVTQMGQEVILRCVPISNHLYFYWYRQILGQKVEFLVSFYNNEISEKSEIFDDQFSVERPDGSNFTLKIRSTKLEDSAMYFCASSEALPGRDQPQHFGDGTRLSIL.

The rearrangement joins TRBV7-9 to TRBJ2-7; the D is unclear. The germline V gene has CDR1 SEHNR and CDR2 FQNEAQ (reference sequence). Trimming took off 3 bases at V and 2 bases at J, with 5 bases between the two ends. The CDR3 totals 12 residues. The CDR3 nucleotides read TGTGCCAGCAGCTTTACAGCCTACGAGCAGTACTTC. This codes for CASSFTAYEQYF.